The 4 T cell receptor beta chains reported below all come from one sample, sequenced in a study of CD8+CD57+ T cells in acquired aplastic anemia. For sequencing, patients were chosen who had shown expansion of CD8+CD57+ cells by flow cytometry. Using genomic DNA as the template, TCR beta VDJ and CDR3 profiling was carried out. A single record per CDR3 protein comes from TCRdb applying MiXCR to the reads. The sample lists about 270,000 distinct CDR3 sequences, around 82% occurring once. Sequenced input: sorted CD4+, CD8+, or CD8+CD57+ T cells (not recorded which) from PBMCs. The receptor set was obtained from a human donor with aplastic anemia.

The CDR3 here is CASSVSVMGKGSQQFF. CDR3 DNA: TGTGCCAGCAGCGTAAGTGTGATGGGGAAAGGTTCACAGCAGTTCTTC. The V call is TRBV9, the J call TRBJ2-1; D call uncertain. Germline values: CDR1 SGDLS, CDR2 YYNGEE. V was shortened by 1 base and J by 11 bases, with 22 bases between the two germline ends. There are 16 residues in the CDR3.

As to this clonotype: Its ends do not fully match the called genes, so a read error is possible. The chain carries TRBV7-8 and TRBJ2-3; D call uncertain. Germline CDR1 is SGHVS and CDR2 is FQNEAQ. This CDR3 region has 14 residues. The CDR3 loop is CASSFAPGRATLYF. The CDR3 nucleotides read TGTGCCAGCAGCTTTGCGCCAGGTCGGGCTACGCTGTATTTT.

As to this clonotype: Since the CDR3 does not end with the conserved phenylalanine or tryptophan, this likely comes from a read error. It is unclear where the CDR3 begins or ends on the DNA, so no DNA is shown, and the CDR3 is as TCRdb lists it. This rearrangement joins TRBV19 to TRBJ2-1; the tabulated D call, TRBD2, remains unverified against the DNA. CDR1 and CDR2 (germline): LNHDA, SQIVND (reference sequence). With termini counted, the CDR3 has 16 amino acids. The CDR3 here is CASSIASGDYHEQYFV.

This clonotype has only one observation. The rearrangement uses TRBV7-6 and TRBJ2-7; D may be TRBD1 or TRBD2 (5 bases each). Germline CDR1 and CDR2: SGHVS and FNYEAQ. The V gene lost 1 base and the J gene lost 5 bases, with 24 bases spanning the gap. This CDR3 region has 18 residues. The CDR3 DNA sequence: TGTGCCAGCAGCTTAGATCCAGGCGGCAGGGACCTTTCCAACGAGCAGTACGTC. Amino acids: CASSLDPGGRDLSNEQYV.